This paragraph covers one T cell receptor (beta chain) sequence. What it recognizes is unknown. These data come from a study of T cell responses to AZD1222 COVID-19 vaccine. Study-level results: Repertoires were sampled only after the peak T cell response.

Profiling relied on immunoSEQ multiplex PCR, and the TCRdb table lists in-frame clones only, not all of them. The sample gives about 120,000 clones, about nine tenths of which show up once; roughly 4.2% is in the top ten. The CDR3 has 13 amino acids. V dropped 2 bases and J dropped 7 bases, with 6 bases sitting between them. Germline CDR1 LGHNA, CDR2 YSLEER. The sequences come from peripheral blood, collected 28 days after the second dose of the MenACWY control vaccine. This clonotype was sampled from an adult who received the MenACWY meningococcal vaccine as a control. The chain joins TRBV4-3 to TRBJ1-6; possible D gene TRBD1, 5 bases. Here the CDR3 DNA reads TGCGCCAGCAGCCAATCAGGGAATTCACCCCTCCACTTT. Translating gives CASSQSGNSPLHF.